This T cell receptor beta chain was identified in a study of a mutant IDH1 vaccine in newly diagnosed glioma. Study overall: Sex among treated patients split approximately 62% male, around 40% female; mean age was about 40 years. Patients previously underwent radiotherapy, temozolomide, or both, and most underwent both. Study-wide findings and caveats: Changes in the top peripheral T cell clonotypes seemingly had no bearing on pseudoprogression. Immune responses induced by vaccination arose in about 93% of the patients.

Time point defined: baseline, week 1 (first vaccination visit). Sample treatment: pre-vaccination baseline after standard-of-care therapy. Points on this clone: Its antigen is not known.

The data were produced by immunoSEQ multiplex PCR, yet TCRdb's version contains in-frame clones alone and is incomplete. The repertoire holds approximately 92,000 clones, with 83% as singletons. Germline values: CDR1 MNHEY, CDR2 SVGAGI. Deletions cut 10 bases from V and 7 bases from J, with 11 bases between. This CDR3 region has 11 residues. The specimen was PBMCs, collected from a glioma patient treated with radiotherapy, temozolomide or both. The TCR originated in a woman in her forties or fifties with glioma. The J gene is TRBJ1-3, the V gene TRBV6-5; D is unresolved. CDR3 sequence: CATHRENTIYF. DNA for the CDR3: TGTGCCACCCACCGCGAGAACACCATATATTTT.